This T cell receptor (beta chain) was sequenced for a study of blood T cell repertoires in COVID-19. Looking at the study overall: Both acute and convalescent COVID-19 samples were obtained from the United States, Italy and Spain. The cDNA or gDNA used as material had been derived from T cells, B-cell-depleted T cells, or PBMCs.

Original processing notes: The assay estimated nucleated cells by amplifying reference gene primers. Sequenced by immunoSEQ multiplex PCR; TCRdb stores in-frame clones only, minus some. V, J and clone size were drawn from that table, and D and trimming were deduced from the DNA. The sample includes approximately 230,000 clones, under 85% of them seen just once. The CDR3 contains 15 residues. Germline V gives CDR1 SGHKS, CDR2 YYEKEE (reference sequence). Trimming at V came to 9 bases and at J to 0 bases, leaving 10 bases not matched to a gene. Sequenced: peripheral blood. The gene calls are TRBV5-5 and TRBJ1-1; TRBD1 agrees at 8 bases. The sequence derives from a woman in her 40s with active or convalescent COVID-19. The CDR3 DNA reads TGTGCCACCTATGACAGGGGTGAGGTGAACACTGAAGCTTTCTTT. Protein: CATYDRGEVNTEAFF.